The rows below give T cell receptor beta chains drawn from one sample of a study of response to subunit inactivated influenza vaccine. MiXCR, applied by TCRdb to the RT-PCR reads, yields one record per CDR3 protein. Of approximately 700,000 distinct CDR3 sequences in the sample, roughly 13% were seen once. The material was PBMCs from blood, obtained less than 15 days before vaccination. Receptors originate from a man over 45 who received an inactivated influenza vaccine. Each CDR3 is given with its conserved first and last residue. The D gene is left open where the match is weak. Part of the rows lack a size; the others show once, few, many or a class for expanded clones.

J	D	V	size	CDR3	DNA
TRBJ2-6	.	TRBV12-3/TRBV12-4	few	CASTTYGRGTSGANVLTF	TGTGCCAGCACCACGTACGGTAGGGGAACCTCTGGGGCCAACGTCCTGACTTTC
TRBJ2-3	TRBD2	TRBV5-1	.	CASSLASGLAPTDTQYF	TGCGCCAGCAGCTTGGCCTCGGGACTAGCGCCGACAGATACGCAGTATTTT
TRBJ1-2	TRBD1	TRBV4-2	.	CASSQRQGSGYGYTF	TGTGCCAGCAGCCAGAGACAGGGGAGCGGCTATGGCTACACCTTC
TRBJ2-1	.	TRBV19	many	CASSSEGQTVYNEQFF	TGTGCCAGTAGTTCTGAAGGACAGACAGTCTACAATGAGCAGTTCTTC
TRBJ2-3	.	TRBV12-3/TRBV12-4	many	CASSSLARGTDTQYF	TGTGCCAGCAGTTCCCTCGCAAGGGGGACAGATACGCAGTATTTT
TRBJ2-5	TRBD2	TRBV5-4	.	CASSTRTGTSRETQYF	TGTGCCAGCAGCACCAGAACCGGGACTAGCCGAGAGACCCAGTACTTC
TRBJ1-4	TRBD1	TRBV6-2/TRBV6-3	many	CASSYRQGGEKLFF	TGTGCCAGCAGTTACCGACAGGGAGGTGAAAAACTGTTTTTT
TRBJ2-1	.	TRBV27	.	CASRPGLSSAEQFF	TGTGCCAGCAGACCGGGCCTCTCAAGCGCTGAGCAGTTCTTC
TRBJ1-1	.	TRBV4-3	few	CASSSFRGTEAFF	TGCGCCAGCAGCTCCTTCAGGGGCACTGAAGCTTTCTTT
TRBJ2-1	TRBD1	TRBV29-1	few	CSVEDYPGTGLDEQFF	TGCAGCGTTGAAGATTATCCGGGGACAGGGCTCGATGAGCAGTTCTTC
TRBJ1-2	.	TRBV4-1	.	CASSQDLVVRNRYGYTF	TGCGCCAGCAGCCAAGATCTGGTGGTCAGAAACCGCTATGGCTACACCTTC
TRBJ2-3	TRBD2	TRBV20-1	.	CSTIRPAGGTTDTQYF	TGCAGTACTATCAGGCCAGCGGGGGGGACCACAGATACGCAGTATTTT
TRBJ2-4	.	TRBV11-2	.	CASRRLAKNIQYF	TGTGCCAGCAGGCGACTCGCCAAAAACATTCAGTACTTC
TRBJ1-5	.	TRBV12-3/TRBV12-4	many	CASSPSTGPQHF	TGTGCCAGCAGTCCGAGTACGGGGCCCCAGCATTTT
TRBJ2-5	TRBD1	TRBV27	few	CASSSGTGRLETQYF	TGTGCCAGCAGTTCCGGGACAGGGAGGTTGGAGACCCAGTACTTC
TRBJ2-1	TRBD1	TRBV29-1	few	CSVWPGAGGEQFF	TGCAGCGTTTGGCCAGGGGCAGGGGGTGAGCAGTTCTTC
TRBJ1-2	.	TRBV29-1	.	CSVGQRVGYGYTF	TGCAGCGTTGGGCAGAGAGTTGGGTATGGCTACACCTTC
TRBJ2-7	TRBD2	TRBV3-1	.	CASSQGRLAVYEQYF	TGTGCCAGCAGCCAAGGGCGACTAGCGGTTTACGAGCAGTACTTC